This passage covers 24 T cell receptor beta chains from one sample sequenced in a study of metastatic and nonmetastatic thyroid tumors. TCRdb re-called the PCR reads with MiXCR. The sample carries 35,000 to 50,000 clones, less than 20% recorded once. Ahead of thyroid surgery, no patient had received treatment of any kind. The sample taken for sequencing was tumor tissue. The receptors were sampled from a female donor with papillary thyroid cancer or a benign thyroid nodule (not recorded which). Some clones in this sample may be carry-over from other donors' samples.

In its sample, this clone was seen many times. This chain uses TRBV5-6 with TRBJ2-7; no clear D. Looked up from germline, CDR1 is SGHDT and CDR2 is YYEEEE. This CDR3 is built from 14 residues. With 4 bases removed from V and 2 bases from J, the gap between germline ends came to 13 bases. CDR3 protein: CASSLLDPTYEQYF. In DNA form, the CDR3 reads TGTGCCAGCAGCCTCCTCGATCCGACCTACGAGCAGTACTTC. The full variable domain, completed using reference TRBV5-6 and TRBJ2-7, is DAGVTQSPTHLIKTRGQQVTLRCSPKSGHDTVSWYQQALGQGPQFIFQYYEEEERQRGNFPDRFSGHQFPNYSSELNVNALLLGDSALYLCASSLLDPTYEQYFGPGTRLTVT.

Ten or more counts support this clone. The V call is TRBV13, the J call TRBJ2-2; D is possibly TRBD2 (6 bases). Between the trimmed V and J ends, which lost 1 base and 0 bases, there was a span of 12 bases. The CDR3 extends over 17 amino acids. Germline V gene data show CDR1 as PRHDT and CDR2 as FYEKMQ (reference sequence). The CDR3 loop is CASSLEAWGANTGELFF. CDR3 nucleotide sequence: TGTGCCAGCAGCTTAGAGGCTTGGGGGGCGAACACCGGGGAGCTGTTTTTT.

This clone was seen ten or more times. The V and J genes are TRBV3-1 and TRBJ1-3; 7 bases are shared with TRBD1. The trim removed 4 bases at V and 8 bases at J, leaving 5 bases unmatched. This CDR3 has 13 residues. Germline V lookup: CDR1 LGHDT, CDR2 YNNKEL (reference sequence). The CDR3 loop is CASSPQGVYTIYF. In DNA, the CDR3 is TGTGCCAGCAGCCCTCAGGGGGTTTACACCATATATTTT.

Worth noting for this clone: Since a much larger clone is just one base distant, this may be a read error. The chain employs TRBV4-2 and TRBJ2-6; D perhaps matches TRBD1 (6 bases). The CDR3 has 18 amino acids. CDR1 and CDR2 (germline): LGHNA, YNFKEQ. For the CDR3, the DNA is TGTTCCAGCAGTAATGTTCCGGGACACCCCTCTGGGGCCAACGTCCTGACTTTC. As protein: CSSSNVPGHPSGANVLTF.

This clone was counted many times. V and J are TRBV19 and TRBJ1-5; maybe TRBD1 (5 bases). V was shortened by 3 bases and J by 3 bases, with 9 bases between the two germline ends. The germline V gene encodes CDR1 LNHDA and CDR2 SQIVND (reference sequence). This CDR3 has 14 residues. CDR3: CASSMGTHNQPQHF. As DNA, the CDR3 is TGTGCCAGTAGTATGGGGACTCACAATCAGCCCCAGCATTTT.

This clone was recorded at least ten times. V is TRBV5-1 and J is TRBJ2-3; D may be TRBD1 or TRBD2 (5 bases each). The germline V gene encodes CDR1 SGHRS and CDR2 YFSETQ. Trimming shortened V by 4 bases and J by 4 bases, and 19 bases separated the two germline ends. This CDR3 spans 16 amino acids. The CDR3 region is CASSPNQMVGADTQYF. Written as DNA, the CDR3 is TGCGCCAGCAGCCCAAATCAAATGGTGGGGGCAGATACGCAGTATTTT.

This clone was counted ten times or more. The chain links TRBV7-3 to TRBJ2-3; D possibly corresponds to TRBD2 (5 bases). The CDR3 covers 13 residues. V was shortened by 5 bases and J by 2 bases, with 8 bases between the two germline ends. The germline V gene has CDR1 SGHTA and CDR2 FQGTGA. This CDR3 is CASSKGATDTQYF. CDR3 bases: TGTGCCAGCAGCAAGGGAGCCACAGATACGCAGTATTTT.

This chain uses TRBV7-2 with TRBJ1-4; weak D call: TRBD1 (5 bases). The CDR3 covers 15 residues. Trimming shortened V by 5 bases and J by 2 bases, and 12 bases separated the two germline ends. CDR1 and CDR2 (germline): SGHTA, FQGNSA. This CDR3 is CASSRWGGTNEKLFF. The CDR3 DNA reads as TGTGCCAGCAGCCGCTGGGGGGGGACTAATGAAAAACTGTTTTTT.

This clone was seen repeatedly, ten times or more. This rearrangement joins TRBV27 to TRBJ2-7; 7 nucleotides align to TRBD1. The CDR3 is 13 amino acids. Germline lookup yields CDR1 MNHEY and CDR2 SMNVEV (reference sequence). Losses at the gene ends were 5 bases for V and 3 bases for J; bases not matched to a gene: 4. CDR3 nucleotides: TGTGCCAGCAGTCTCGGGACAGACTACGAGCAGTACTTC. Translated, it gives CASSLGTDYEQYF.

In the case of this clone: This may come from a read error, since a much larger clone is one base off. The CDR3 DNA reads TGTGCCAGCAGCTTATACAGGCAGCCCCAGCATTTT. It is translated as CASSLYRQPQHF. V usage is TRBV7-9 and J usage is TRBJ1-5, with D perhaps TRBD1 (5 bases). CDR1 SEHNR and CDR2 FQNEAQ come from the germline V gene (reference sequence). V lost 2 bases, J lost 7 bases, and 6 bases lay in between. This CDR3 contains 12 residues.

The chain couples TRBV11-2 to TRBJ1-5; 10 bases fit TRBD1. The germline V gene encodes CDR1 SGHAT and CDR2 FQNNGV. V shed 2 bases and J 0 bases; nucleotides not matched to a gene: 10. The CDR3 is made up of 19 amino acids. The CDR3 bases are TGTGCCAGCAGCTTATATCTGGGGACAGGGGCCGATAGCAATCAGCCCCAGCATTTT. This codes for CASSLYLGTGADSNQPQHF.

There are many counts of this clone. The chain has TRBV4-1 and TRBJ1-4; maybe TRBD1 (5 bases). V was pared by 3 bases and J by 4 bases, with 12 bases between. Germline V lookup: CDR1 MGHRA, CDR2 YSYEKL. The CDR3 has 15 amino acids. The CDR3 spells CASSQRLGGNEKLFF. DNA of the CDR3: TGCGCCAGCAGCCAGAGGCTGGGGGGTAATGAAAAACTGTTTTTT.

V usage is TRBV7-2 and J usage is TRBJ2-1, with 7 bases identical to TRBD2. Germline V gives CDR1 SGHTA, CDR2 FQGNSA. CDR3 size: 14 residues. The V segment lost 5 bases and the J segment 8 bases; nucleotides outside the gene matches: 9. The CDR3 loop is CASSPQVGGDEQFF. Here the CDR3 DNA reads TGTGCCAGCAGCCCCCAGGTGGGAGGGGATGAGCAGTTCTTC.

The sample holds a few counts of this clone. The chain employs TRBV19 and TRBJ1-3; possibly TRBD1 for D (6 bases). From germline, CDR1 is LNHDA and CDR2 SQIVND (reference sequence). The CDR3 has 13 residues. Trimming left V 2 bases short and J 7 bases short, with 9 bases between. The CDR3 DNA reads TGTGCCAGTAGTATACAGGGGAGGAACACCATATATTTT. It codes for CASSIQGRNTIYF.

This clone was recorded at least ten times. A clone one base away is much larger, so this may be a read error. The rearrangement joins TRBV20-1 to TRBJ1-6, with a weak D call TRBD1 (5 bases). V lost 8 bases and J lost 5, with 16 bases in between. The germline V gene has CDR1 DFQATT and CDR2 SNEGSKA (reference sequence). The CDR3 has 14 residues. Here the CDR3 DNA reads TGCAGTTCCCAGCGGGGGGGTCATAATTCACCCCTCCACTTT. Protein sequence: CSSQRGGHNSPLHF.

On this clone itself: One end of the junction varies from germline; a read error may be responsible. The rearrangement links TRBV6-2 or TRBV6-3 to TRBJ2-2; D tentatively fits TRBD1 or TRBD2 (5 bases each). The CDR3 has 15 amino acids. Germline loops: CDR1 MNHEY, CDR2 SVGEGT. The CDR3 nucleotides are TGTGCCAGCAGTTACTCGTGGCATGGGACCGGTGAGCTGTTTTTT. Translated, it gives CASSYSWHGTGELFF.

Here the CDR3 DNA reads TGTGCCAGCAGAAAAATACAGGTTTGGCAAGAAGCTTTCTTT. Its translation: CASRKIQVWQEAFF. The chain is built from TRBV27 and TRBJ1-1; D might be TRBD1 (5 bases). The V gene lost 6 bases and the J gene lost 8 bases, with 19 bases spanning the gap. The germline CDR1 and CDR2 sequences are MNHEY and SMNVEV (reference sequence). CDR3 size: 14 residues.

This clone was counted at least ten times. The rearrangement links TRBV6-1 to TRBJ2-6; 11 bases align to TRBD1. The CDR3 length is 18 residues. Germline V lookup: CDR1 MNHNS, CDR2 SASEGT. V gave up 2 bases and J gave up 0 bases; unmatched junction bases: 3. CDR3 sequence (DNA): TGTGCCAGCAGTGAATGGGGACAGGGGGACTCTGGGGCCAACGTCCTGACTTTC. It specifies CASSEWGQGDSGANVLTF.

At least ten counts were recorded for this clone. This rearrangement joins TRBV6-1 to TRBJ2-7; TRBD2 matches 7 bases. The CDR3 is made up of 14 amino acids. J was trimmed by 9 bases and V by 4 bases; bases with no gene match: 12. From germline, CDR1 is MNHNS and CDR2 SASEGT. The CDR3 region is CASSGGAGTTGQYF. Here the CDR3 DNA reads TGTGCCAGCAGTGGAGGGGCGGGGACTACGGGGCAGTACTTC.

This clone was recorded a few times. Since a much larger clone is just one base distant, this may be a read error. This sequence joins TRBV29-1 and TRBJ2-7; tentatively, D is TRBD1 or TRBD2 (5 bases each). Germline V gene lookup returns CDR1 SQVTM and CDR2 ANQGSEA. The CDR3 loop spans 11 amino acids. Trimming took off 6 bases at V and 7 bases at J, with 13 bases between the two ends. The CDR3 protein is CSVDAGREQYF. The CDR3 nucleotides read TGCAGCGTGGACGCAGGGAGAGAGCAGTACTTC.

This clone appeared a few times. The chain couples TRBV12-3 or TRBV12-4 to TRBJ1-1; no reliable D call. The CDR3 spans 13 residues. With 3 bases removed from V and 5 bases from J, the gap between germline ends came to 10 bases. CDR3 region: CASSLVSGTEAFF. In nucleotides, the CDR3 is TGTGCCAGCAGTTTGGTATCGGGGACTGAAGCTTTCTTT.

This clone was seen repeatedly, ten times or more. The chain carries TRBV5-4 and TRBJ2-1; D is ambiguous. CDR3 length: 15 amino acids. CDR1 SGHNT and CDR2 YYREEE come from the germline V gene (reference sequence). Trimming pared 5 bases from V and 0 bases from J, leaving 12 bases between. DNA for the CDR3: TGTGCCAGCAGTTCGGACGGACGCTCCTACAATGAGCAGTTCTTC. Translating it yields CASSSDGRSYNEQFF.

This clone was detected many times. The chain uses TRBV6-2 or TRBV6-3 and TRBJ1-1, with D possibly TRBD1 on 5 matching bases. The CDR3 is 13 residues long. The V gene lost 4 bases and the J gene lost 2 bases, with 8 bases spanning the gap. Germline values: CDR1 MNHEY, CDR2 SVGEGT. The CDR3 nucleotides read TGTGCCAGCAGTTCGACAGAAAACACTGAAGCTTTCTTT. The encoded protein is CASSSTENTEAFF.

This clone was picked up many times. The rearrangement joins TRBV6-2 or TRBV6-3 to TRBJ2-7; no definite D call. Looked up from germline, CDR1 is MNHEY and CDR2 is SVGEGT. V lost 3 bases, J lost 3 bases, and 15 bases lay in between. The CDR3 is 15 residues long. The CDR3 DNA follows: TGTGCCAGCAGTTATGCTGGACGGAGTAACTACGAGCAGTACTTC. This sequence encodes CASSYAGRSNYEQYF.